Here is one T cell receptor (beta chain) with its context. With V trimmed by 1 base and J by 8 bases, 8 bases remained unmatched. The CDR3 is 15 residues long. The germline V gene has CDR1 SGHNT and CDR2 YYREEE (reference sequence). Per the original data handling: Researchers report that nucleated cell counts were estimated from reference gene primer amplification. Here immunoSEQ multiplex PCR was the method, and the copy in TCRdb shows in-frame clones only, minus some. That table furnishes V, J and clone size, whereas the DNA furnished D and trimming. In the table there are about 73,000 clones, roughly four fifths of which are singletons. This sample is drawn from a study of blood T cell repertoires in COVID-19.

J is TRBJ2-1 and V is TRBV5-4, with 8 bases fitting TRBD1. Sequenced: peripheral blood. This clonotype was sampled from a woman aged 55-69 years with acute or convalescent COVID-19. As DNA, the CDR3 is TGTGCCAGCAGCTTGTCTCAGGGGGCGAGCTATGAGCAGTTCTTC. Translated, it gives CASSLSQGASYEQFF.